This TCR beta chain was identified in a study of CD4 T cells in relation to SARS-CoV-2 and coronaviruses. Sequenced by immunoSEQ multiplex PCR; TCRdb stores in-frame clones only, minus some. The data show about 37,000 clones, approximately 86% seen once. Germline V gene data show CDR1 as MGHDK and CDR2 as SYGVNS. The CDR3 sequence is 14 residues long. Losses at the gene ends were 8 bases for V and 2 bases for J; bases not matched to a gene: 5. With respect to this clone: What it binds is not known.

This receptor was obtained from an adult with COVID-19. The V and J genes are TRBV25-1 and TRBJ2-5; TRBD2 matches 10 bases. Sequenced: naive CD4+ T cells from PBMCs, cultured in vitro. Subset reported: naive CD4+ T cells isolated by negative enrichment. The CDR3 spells CASAGAGGQETQYF. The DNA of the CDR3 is TGTGCCAGCGCCGGAGCGGGAGGGCAAGAGACCCAGTACTTC.